Detailed here is one T cell receptor (beta chain). Antigen: not known. The germline gives CDR1 GTSNPN, CDR2 SVGIG (reference sequence). V shed 0 bases and J shed 6 bases, with 12 bases lying between them. This CDR3 region has 13 residues. This sample is drawn from a study of CD8+ T cells in alopecia areata. For the study at large: A regimen of oral tofacitinib, 5 to 10 mg twice daily, was given to treated patients.

Lesional scalp punch biopsies and peripheral blood came from alopecia areata patients. General study points: Sharing of TCRs across patients appeared less clear than in mice, possibly for HLA-related reasons.

Extracted from the samples, RNA was reverse transcribed into cDNA to serve as the sequencing template. Repertoires were generated with immunoSEQ multiplex PCR, while TCRdb's copy carries only in-frame clones and drops some. Found here are 75,000 to 100,000 clones, around 44% of them singletons; the top ten hold 0.79%. This TCR derives from a human donor with alopecia areata. The sequenced sample consisted of CD4+ T cells sorted from blood. The chain recombines TRBV30 with TRBJ2-7; D ambiguous. Here the CDR3 DNA reads TGTGCCTGGAGTGTACTGAACGAACCCGAGCAGTACTTC. Encoded protein: CAWSVLNEPEQYF.